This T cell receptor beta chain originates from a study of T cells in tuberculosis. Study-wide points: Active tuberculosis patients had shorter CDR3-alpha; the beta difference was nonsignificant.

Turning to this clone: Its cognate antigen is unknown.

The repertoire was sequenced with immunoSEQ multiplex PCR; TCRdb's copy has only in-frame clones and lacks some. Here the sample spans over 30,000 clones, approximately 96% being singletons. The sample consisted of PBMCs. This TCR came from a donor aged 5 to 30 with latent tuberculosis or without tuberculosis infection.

The CDR3 protein is CASTGRSTDTQYF. The CDR3 DNA reads TGTGCCAGCACGGGGAGGAGCACAGATACGCAGTATTTT. The chain recombines TRBV2 with TRBJ2-3; D may be TRBD2 (6 bases). The CDR3 runs 13 residues. V gave up 7 bases and J gave up 0 bases, with 8 bases separating them. Germline V gene sequence: CDR1 SNHLY, CDR2 FYNNEI.